Following are 14 T cell receptor beta chains from one sample sequenced in a study of blood T cell repertoires in COVID-19. The protocol was immunoSEQ multiplex PCR, while the TCRdb copy is restricted to in-frame clones and leaves out a portion. The table has about 240,000 clones, around 87% seen once. Sequences were obtained from peripheral blood. These receptors were obtained from a woman aged 70-85 years with active or convalescent COVID-19.

The chain joins TRBV5-1 to TRBJ1-5, with 7 bases matching TRBD1. The junction had 12 bases not matched to a gene; V was cut back by 7 bases and J by 11 bases. Germline values: CDR1 SGHRS, CDR2 YFSETQ. The CDR3 is 13 amino acids. The CDR3 DNA follows: TGCGCCAGCCCCGACAGGGCTACAGGGGCCCAGCATTTT. It specifies CASPDRATGAQHF.

The table lists this clone with a count of one. CDR3 sequence reads: CASSASPRRGGTGELFF. CDR3 bases: TGTGCCAGCAGCGCATCCCCCCGGCGGGGGGGCACCGGGGAGCTGTTTTTT. The chain joins TRBV9 to TRBJ2-2, with TRBD2 matching over 9 bases. The CDR3 spans 17 residues. Trimming took 3 bases from V and 4 from J; bases not matched to a gene: 10. Germline-derived CDR1 and CDR2 are SGDLS and YYNGEE.

J is TRBJ1-4 and V is TRBV4-2, with D tentatively TRBD1 (5 bases). CDR1 LGHNA and CDR2 YNFKEQ come from the germline V gene. Trimming stripped 0 bases from V and 7 bases from J, with 6 bases between. CDR3 length: 13 residues. The CDR3 nucleotides are TGTGCCAGCAGCCAAGAAAGGGGTGAAAAACTGTTTTTT. The encoded protein is CASSQERGEKLFF.

This chain links TRBV6-1 with TRBJ1-2; 7 bases match TRBD1. The CDR3 totals 14 residues. V dropped 3 bases and J dropped 0; count of bases not matched to a gene: 1. The V gene's germline CDR1 is MNHNS and CDR2 SASEGT. CDR3 DNA: TGTGCCAGCAGTGAGGACAGGACTAACTATGGCTACACCTTC. Translating gives CASSEDRTNYGYTF.

CDR3 loop: CASSYEAGSSYEQYF. The DNA for the CDR3 is TGTGCCAGCAGTTACGAGGCGGGAAGCTCCTACGAGCAGTACTTC. The chain joins TRBV6-2 or TRBV6-3 to TRBJ2-7, with D possibly being TRBD2 (6 bases). The length of the CDR3 is 15 residues. V shed 2 bases and J shed 0 bases, with 11 bases lying between them. Germline assignment: CDR1 MNHEY and CDR2 SVGEGT.

The chain joins TRBV7-8 to TRBJ1-2; 9 positions agree with TRBD1. Germline V gene lookup returns CDR1 SGHVS and CDR2 FQNEAQ. There are 15 residues in the CDR3. Trimming removed 2 bases from V and 8 bases from J; junction bases left unmatched: 9. The DNA of the CDR3 is TGTGCCAGCAGCTTAACGGGACAGGGCCGGGGAGGCTACACCTTC. It encodes CASSLTGQGRGGYTF.

This chain connects TRBV27 to TRBJ1-2; D is undetermined. CDR3 length equals 12 residues. Germline lookup yields CDR1 MNHEY and CDR2 SMNVEV (reference sequence). V gave up 6 bases and J gave up 6 bases, with 11 bases separating them. The CDR3 DNA sequence: TGTGCCAGCAGAAGCCCTGTGGATGGCTACACCTTC. Protein product: CASRSPVDGYTF.

The J gene is TRBJ1-4, the V gene TRBV5-1; no clear D gene. Trimming removed 0 bases from V and 2 bases from J, with 8 bases in between. The CDR3 sequence is 15 residues long. Germline V lookup: CDR1 SGHRS, CDR2 YFSETQ. The CDR3 sequence: CASSLVGVTNEKLFF. CDR3 coding DNA: TGCGCCAGCAGCTTGGTGGGAGTCACTAATGAAAAACTGTTTTTT.

The genes are TRBV5-6 and TRBJ1-2; D may be TRBD1 (6 bases). Germline V gene lookup returns CDR1 SGHDT and CDR2 YYEEEE. The CDR3 spans 15 residues. Trimming cost V 0 bases and J 4 bases, with 13 bases left between them. The CDR3 nucleotides are TGTGCCAGCAGCTTGGGAACAGGGATGGGCTATGGCTACACCTTC. It specifies CASSLGTGMGYGYTF.

This chain joins TRBV5-6 and TRBJ2-2; no reliable D call. The CDR3 runs to 12 residues. The V gene lost 5 bases and the J gene lost 4 bases, with 6 bases spanning the gap. Germline V gene sequence: CDR1 SGHDT, CDR2 YYEEEE. The CDR3 bases are TGTGCCAGCAGTCGCAGCACCGGGGAGCTGTTTTTT. Protein: CASSRSTGELFF.

The rearrangement links TRBV10-3 to TRBJ1-2; the D gene is possibly TRBD1 (5 bases). The CDR3 has 13 amino acids. Trimming cost V 7 bases and J 4 bases, with 13 bases left between them. Germline lookup yields CDR1 ENHRY and CDR2 SYGVKD. CDR3 nucleotide sequence: TGTGCCATCACCGACCGGGACTCCTATGGCTACACCTTC. It yields the protein CAITDRDSYGYTF.

V and J are TRBV4-1 and TRBJ2-1, with a tentative D call TRBD1 (5 bases). V was pared by 0 bases and J by 12 bases, with 15 bases between. This CDR3 contains 14 residues. Germline V lookup: CDR1 MGHRA, CDR2 YSYEKL. This CDR3 reads CASSQDGGRERQFF. The CDR3 coding sequence is TGCGCCAGCAGCCAAGATGGTGGCAGGGAAAGGCAGTTCTTC.

This rearrangement joins TRBV7-2 to TRBJ1-6; weak D call: TRBD1 (6 bases). V shed 7 bases and J shed 9 bases, with 19 bases lying between them. This CDR3 region has 15 residues. Germline CDR1 reads SGHTA; CDR2 reads FQGNSA. The CDR3 DNA sequence: TGTGCCAGCATCACCAACGTACAGGGTGGTTCACCCCTCCACTTT. Translation gives CASITNVQGGSPLHF.

V is TRBV11-2 and J is TRBJ1-4; D gene uncertain. Germline V gene sequence: CDR1 SGHAT, CDR2 FQNNGV. This CDR3 is 13 amino acids long. Between the trimmed V and J ends, which lost 10 bases and 5 bases, there was a span of 14 bases. CDR3 region: CATAPQLNEKLFF. CDR3 DNA: TGTGCCACCGCGCCACAGCTAAATGAAAAACTGTTTTTT.